A selection of T cell receptor beta chains follows, all from one sample in a study of early T cells in non-severe SARS-CoV-2 infection. TCRdb re-called the 5' RACE reads with MiXCR, one entry per CDR3 protein. This table has tens of thousands of distinct CDR3 sequences, about 15% appearing once. The sample here was whole blood, taken at baseline. The receptor set was obtained from an adult who was a healthcare worker with PCR-confirmed SARS-CoV-2 infection or an uninfected control (not recorded which). Both conserved end residues are part of each CDR3.

>TRBJ2-5|TRBV27
CASSSGMETQYF
>TRBJ2-2|TRBV11-2
CASSLGDYSTGELFF
>TRBJ1-2|TRBV25-1
CANSELGTGGDSGYTF
>TRBJ1-2|TRBV5-1
CASSRWSSREAADYGYTF
>TRBJ2-3|TRBV7-2
CASSLGGAGADTQYF
>TRBJ2-7|TRBV24-1
CATSDSRLYEQYF
>TRBJ2-7|TRBV28
CASSVEGHQAYEQYF
>TRBJ2-3|TRBV7-3
CASSRGGGTDTQYF
>TRBJ1-3|TRBV7-2
CASRGTEVSGNTIYF
>TRBJ2-1|TRBV12-3/TRBV12-4
CASSPQGLSYNEQFF
>TRBJ1-2|TRBV30
CAWSPPGLLSF
>TRBJ2-1|TRBV2
CASGRGTKNEQFF
>TRBJ1-1|TRBV30
CAWSVGNTEAFF
>TRBJ2-3|TRBV7-6
CASSLGGEDTQYF
>TRBJ1-5|TRBV19
CASSLTGGGNQPQHF
>TRBJ2-3|TRBV7-2
CASSFRGTPDTQYF
>TRBJ2-3|TRBV29-1
CSVEGGGTGLNTDTQYF
>TRBJ1-5|TRBV3-1
CASSPTGDGLSQPQHF
>TRBJ2-1|TRBV7-2
CASSLFSGSSYNEQFF
>TRBJ1-1|TRBV12-3/TRBV12-4
CASSKTGDLRAFF
>TRBJ1-3|TRBV5-1
CASSLELGSGNTIYF
>TRBJ2-1|TRBV30
CAWTDTGLGGDEQFF
>TRBJ2-2|TRBV5-1
CASSRDRMNTGELFF
>TRBJ2-1|TRBV6-2/TRBV6-3
CASSSSGRPYNEQFF
>TRBJ2-3|TRBV28
CASSLELAGARTDTQYF
>TRBJ2-7|TRBV10-3
CAISGRADYEQYF
>TRBJ2-7|TRBV28
CASTLDGSYEQYF
>TRBJ2-7|TRBV20-1
CSALLAGDFVAGEQYF
>TRBJ2-7|TRBV5-1
CASSLKGYEQYF
>TRBJ1-1|TRBV7-9
CASSSGDRGLSEAFF
>TRBJ2-3|TRBV25-1
CASSESSGRVSTDTQYF
>TRBJ1-5|TRBV20-1
CSARTGSGPQHF
>TRBJ2-2|TRBV27
CASSLSFLAGDTGELFF
>TRBJ2-1|TRBV19
CASSIQQGPSNEQFF
>TRBJ2-5|TRBV28
CASRGPGLETQYF
>TRBJ2-2|TRBV11-2
CASSLRVVGELFF
>TRBJ2-3|TRBV3-1
CASSQGQSRDTQYF
>TRBJ2-3|TRBV5-1
CASRSGTRSTDTQYF
>TRBJ1-1|TRBV3-1
CASSERTGGTEAFF
>TRBJ2-7|TRBV20-1
CSARDQRDKYEQYF
>TRBJ2-1|TRBV11-2
CASSFGIGEQFF
>TRBJ2-5|TRBV7-2
CASSLVPGPETQYF
>TRBJ1-1|TRBV6-1
CASSEQAFF
>TRBJ2-1|TRBV3-1
CASSQDGGSGENEQFF
>TRBJ1-1|TRBV9
CASSPWTGNTEAFF
>TRBJ2-3|TRBV7-9
CASSLGSHTDTQYF
>TRBJ1-2|TRBV12-3/TRBV12-4
CASSRSNINYGYTF
>TRBJ1-4|TRBV4-1
CASSQDPRAGNEKLFF
>TRBJ2-1|TRBV10-3
CAISAYSDNEQFF
>TRBJ1-1|TRBV28
CASRIQGGHTEAFF
>TRBJ2-3|TRBV27
CASSLFTKDTQYF
>TRBJ2-2|TRBV28
CASSLSTLAGVVGELFF
>TRBJ2-3|TRBV20-1
CSARAGTSTDTQYF
>TRBJ1-2|TRBV3-1
CASSPSLGRYGYTF
>TRBJ2-3|TRBV27
CASSLWETDTQYF
>TRBJ2-3|TRBV20-1
CSAWGIAGVSTDTQYF
>TRBJ2-7|TRBV20-1
CSAPGRRANEQYF
>TRBJ2-1|TRBV7-9
CASVAGAGYNEQFF
>TRBJ2-1|TRBV28
CASSPGTGHPYNEQFF